Included here is one TCR beta chain sequence, with context. Its antigen remains unknown. These data come from a study of T-cell memory formation after mild COVID-19. Study-wide points: Most CD4+ clones that shrank were in CM and EM, while CD8+ ones turned up in EMRA. Some SARS-CoV-2-responding clones were already detected in memory before infection.

The V and J ends lost 6 bases and 4 bases respectively, with 18 bases between them. The CDR3 runs 15 residues. 5'RACE, which relied on constant-segment primers, yielded TCR alpha and TCR beta cDNA libraries carrying sample barcodes and UMIs. TCRdb fed the 5' RACE reads into MiXCR, producing one record per CDR3 protein. The data show about 140,000 distinct CDR3 sequences, with more than 13% seen just once and about 30% held by the top ten. This receptor was obtained from an adult woman who had mild COVID-19 (a few samples of this study predate the infection). Cell type and time point are not known. The chain recombines TRBV12-3 or TRBV12-4 with TRBJ2-5; D is possibly TRBD1 (6 bases). The sequenced material came from PBMCs or a T cell subset sorted from them (not recorded which). CDR3 nucleotides: TGTGCCAGCAGCCCTACAGGGAACAATCTAGAGACCCAGTACTTC. Translating it yields CASSPTGNNLETQYF.